This T cell receptor beta chain was documented in a study of CD8 T cells in Susac syndrome. This clonotype was recorded a few times. V gave up 2 bases and J gave up 2 bases, with 15 bases separating them. CDR1 and CDR2 (germline): GTSNPN, SVGIG (reference sequence). The CDR3 covers 15 residues. The multiple sclerosis controls consisted of treatment-naive patients with relapsing-remitting disease, either stable or active. Random hexamers were used to reverse transcribe an amount of about 0.45 to 1 ug RNA. An immunoSEQ multiplex PCR amplified TCR beta CDR3 over 54 Vbeta and 13 Jbeta. Each CDR3 protein gets one entry after TCRdb re-called the immunoSEQ multiplex PCR reads with MiXCR. The sample yields 400,000 to 550,000 distinct CDR3 sequences, about 85% seen once.

This receptor was taken from a human donor with multiple sclerosis. Sequenced material: CD8+ T cells from PBMCs. The V and J genes are TRBV30 and TRBJ1-1; TRBD1 is a possible D gene (5 bases). The DNA for the CDR3 is TGTGCCTGGAGTCCACTGACAGAAATCAACACTGAAGCTTTCTTT. It translates to CAWSPLTEINTEAFF.